The rows below give T cell receptor beta chains drawn from one sample of a study of CD8 T cells in Susac syndrome. Using its own MiXCR run on the immunoSEQ multiplex PCR reads, TCRdb lists one record per CDR3 protein. The sample shows 250,000 to 300,000 distinct CDR3 sequences, roughly 84% of them seen only once. The source material was CD8+ T cells from PBMCs. Receptor source: a human donor with multiple sclerosis. Each CDR3 is given without its conserved first and last residue.

v_call	cdr3_length	j_call	cdr3_aa
TRBV27	12	TRBJ2-1	ASSSAGWDNEQF
TRBV20-1	14	TRBJ2-7	SARLLRQRETYEQY
TRBV12-3/TRBV12-4	10	TRBJ2-5	ASRGSEETQY
TRBV20-1	11	TRBJ2-5	SARGGVYETQY
TRBV20-1	13	TRBJ2-1	SANDRGSSYNEQF
TRBV7-9	11	TRBJ2-5	ASSHPYQETQY
TRBV28	11	TRBJ1-1	ASSLTGVTEAF
TRBV28	12	TRBJ1-4	ASSPGSLNEKLF
TRBV30	10	TRBJ1-2	AWGGHGYGYT
TRBV28	8	TRBJ2-7	ASSQHEQY
TRBV3-1	12	TRBJ2-2	ASSPWGDTGELF
TRBV4-1	16	TRBJ2-7	ASSQDSPAGTRIDEQY
TRBV6-6	13	TRBJ2-3	ASIESGSVGDTQY
TRBV15	11	TRBJ2-2	ATSRVQHWELF
TRBV14	10	TRBJ2-7	ASSATNYEQY
TRBV11-2	12	TRBJ1-4	ASSLWGRGEKLF
TRBV19	13	TRBJ2-7	ASSIASGRSLEQY
TRBV20-1	11	TRBJ1-5	SARAGENQPQH
TRBV6-5	12	TRBJ2-2	ASSPDRSVRELF
TRBV2	9	TRBJ1-1	ASVGNTEAF
TRBV19	15	TRBJ2-1	ASSIRLRAEVGNEQF
TRBV6-1	13	TRBJ2-2	ASSGINGGTGELF
TRBV30	13	TRBJ1-3	AWSVSRTSGNTIY
TRBV27	12	TRBJ2-7	ASRVVGRGNEQY
TRBV23-1	13	TRBJ1-4	ASSQGAGSNEKLF
TRBV10-3	13	TRBJ2-3	AIRVGGTDTDTQY
TRBV29-1	12	TRBJ2-1	SVRVEGSYNEQF
TRBV16	13	TRBJ2-7	ASSEGLAGGREQY
TRBV3-1	11	TRBJ1-2	ASSFGTGYGYT
TRBV4-1	13	TRBJ2-1	ASATGGSSYNEQF
TRBV9	14	TRBJ1-3	ASSVDRQSSGNTIY
TRBV9	10	TRBJ1-1	ASSLHESEAF
TRBV7-2	13	TRBJ1-5	ASSLGAGEAQPQH
TRBV10-3	11	TRBJ2-5	AISDPAQETQY
TRBV9	13	TRBJ2-7	ASSVAPSGNYEQY